The present T cell receptor (beta chain) was sequenced within a study of T cell repertoires in cytomegalovirus infection. Study results and limitations: What dominated the ex vivo response were HLA-C-restricted CMV-specific TCR beta clonotypes.

Points on this clonotype: Antigen unknown.

One entry per CDR3 protein, called by TCRdb with MiXCR from the reads. The sample includes approximately 910,000 distinct CDR3 sequences, roughly a third of them seen just once. V was pared by 1 base and J by 6 bases, with 10 bases between. The CDR3 covers 13 residues. Germline V CDR1 and CDR2: DFQATT, SNEGSKA (reference sequence). The chain links TRBV20-1 to TRBJ1-5; D is perhaps TRBD1 (5 bases). Sample: cultured CD8+ T cells from PBMCs, taken from culture after CMV antigen stimulation. The clonotype comes from a human donor in good health (CMV status not recorded). Some clones in this sample may be carry-over from other donors' samples. CDR3 protein: CSARVRGSQPQHF. CDR3 DNA: TGCAGTGCTAGAGTTAGGGGTTCTCAGCCCCAGCATTTT.